One TCR beta chain is described in this entry. For the second PCR, which ran for about 6 to 11 cycles, a sample-barcoded 5' primer and a J-beta primer mix were used. TCRdb ran MiXCR on the 5' RACE reads and lists one entry per CDR3 protein. The data contain approximately 2,000,000 distinct CDR3 sequences, roughly two fifths of them seen just once; the ten biggest clones take up roughly 24%. These data come from a study of blood T cells in healthy people across ages. Between the trimmed V and J ends, which lost 7 bases and 7 bases, there was a span of 19 bases. CDR1 LNHDA and CDR2 SQIVND come from the germline V gene (reference sequence). This CDR3 has 14 amino acids.

The chain links TRBV19 to TRBJ1-2; perhaps TRBD1 as D (6 bases). The sequence derives from a human donor in good health. The sequenced sample consisted of blood. The CDR3 DNA follows: TGTGCCAGTAATCCTAGGTGGGGACACGCTGGCTACACCTTC. It encodes CASNPRWGHAGYTF.